This T cell receptor beta chain was recorded in a study of shared clonotypes between healthy human individuals. The protocol was immunoSEQ multiplex PCR, while the TCRdb copy is restricted to in-frame clones and leaves out a portion. The sample carries under 550,000 clones, less than 96% recorded once. V was trimmed by 3 bases and J by 0 bases, leaving 8 bases between them. This CDR3 region has 15 residues. Germline CDR1 LNHDA, CDR2 SQIVND (reference sequence). The chain couples TRBV19 to TRBJ1-4, with D uncertain. This sequence was found in a woman aged 30 to 39 in good health. What was sequenced was naive CD4+ T cells sorted from blood. The subset here: CD45RA+ positively selected. The CDR3 here is CASSIGSSTNEKLFF. For the CDR3, the DNA is TGTGCCAGTAGTATTGGAAGCTCAACTAATGAAAAACTGTTTTTT. Supplemented by reference TRBV19 and TRBJ1-4, the full variable domain reads DGGITQSPKYLFRKEGQNVTLSCEQNLNHDAMYWYRQDPGQGLRLIYYSQIVNDFQKGDIAEGYSVSREKKESFPLTVTSAQKNPTAFYLCASSIGSSTNEKLFFGSGTQLSVL.